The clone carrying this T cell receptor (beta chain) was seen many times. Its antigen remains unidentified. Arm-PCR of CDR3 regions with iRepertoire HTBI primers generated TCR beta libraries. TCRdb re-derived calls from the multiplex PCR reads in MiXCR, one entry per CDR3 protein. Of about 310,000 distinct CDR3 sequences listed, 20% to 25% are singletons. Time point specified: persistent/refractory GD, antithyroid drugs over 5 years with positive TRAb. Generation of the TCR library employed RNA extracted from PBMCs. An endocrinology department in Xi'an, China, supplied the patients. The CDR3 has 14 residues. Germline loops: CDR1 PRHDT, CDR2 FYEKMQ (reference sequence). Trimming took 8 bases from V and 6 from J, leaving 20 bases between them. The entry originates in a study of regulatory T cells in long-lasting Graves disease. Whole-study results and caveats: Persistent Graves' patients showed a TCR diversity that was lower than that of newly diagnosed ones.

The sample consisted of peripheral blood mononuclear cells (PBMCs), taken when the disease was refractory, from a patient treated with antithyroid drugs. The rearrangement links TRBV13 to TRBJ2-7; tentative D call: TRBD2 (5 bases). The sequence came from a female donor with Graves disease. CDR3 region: CASLHGPRSGEQYF. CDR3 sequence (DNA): TGTGCCAGCCTCCACGGGCCCCGAAGCGGCGAGCAGTACTTC.